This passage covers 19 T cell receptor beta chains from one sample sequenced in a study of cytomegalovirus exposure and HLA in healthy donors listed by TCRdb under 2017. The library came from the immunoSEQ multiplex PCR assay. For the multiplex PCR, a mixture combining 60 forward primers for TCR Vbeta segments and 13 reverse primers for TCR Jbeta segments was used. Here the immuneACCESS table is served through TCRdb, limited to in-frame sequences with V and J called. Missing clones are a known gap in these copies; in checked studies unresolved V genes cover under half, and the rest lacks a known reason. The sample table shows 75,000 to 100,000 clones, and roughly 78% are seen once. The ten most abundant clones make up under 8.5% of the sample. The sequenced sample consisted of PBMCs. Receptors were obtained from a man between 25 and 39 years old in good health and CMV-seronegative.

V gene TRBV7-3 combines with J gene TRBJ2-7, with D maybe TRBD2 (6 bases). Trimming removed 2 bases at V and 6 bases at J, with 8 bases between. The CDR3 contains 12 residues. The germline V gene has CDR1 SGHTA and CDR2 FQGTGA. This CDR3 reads CASSLAGTEQYF. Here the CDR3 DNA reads TGTGCCAGCAGCTTAGCGGGGACCGAGCAGTACTTC.

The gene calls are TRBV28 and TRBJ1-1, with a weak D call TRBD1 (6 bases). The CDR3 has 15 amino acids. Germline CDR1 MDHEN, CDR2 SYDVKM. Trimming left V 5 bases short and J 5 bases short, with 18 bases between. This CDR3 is CASSTSATGRTEAFF. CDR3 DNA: TGTGCCAGCAGTACCTCCGCCACAGGGCGAACTGAAGCTTTCTTT.

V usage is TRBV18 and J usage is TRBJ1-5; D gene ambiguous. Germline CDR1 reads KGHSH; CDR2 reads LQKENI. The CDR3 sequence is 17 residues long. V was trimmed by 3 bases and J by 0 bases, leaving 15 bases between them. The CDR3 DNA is TGTGCCAGCTCACCCCTGCCGAGGAGCTATAGCAATCAGCCCCAGCATTTT. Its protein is CASSPLPRSYSNQPQHF.

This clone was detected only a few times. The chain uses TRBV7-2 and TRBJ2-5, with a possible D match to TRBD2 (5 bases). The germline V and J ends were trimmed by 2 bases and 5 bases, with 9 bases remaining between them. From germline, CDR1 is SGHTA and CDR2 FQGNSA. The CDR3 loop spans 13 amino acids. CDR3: CASSLNSGETQYF. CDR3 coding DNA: TGTGCCAGCAGCTTAAACAGCGGCGAGACCCAGTACTTC. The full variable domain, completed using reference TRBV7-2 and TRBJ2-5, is GAGVSQSPSNKVTEKGKDVELRCDPISGHTALYWYRQSLGQGLEFLIYFQGNSAPDKSGLPSDRFSAERTGGSVSTLTIQRTQQEDSAVYLCASSLNSGETQYFGPGTRLLVL.

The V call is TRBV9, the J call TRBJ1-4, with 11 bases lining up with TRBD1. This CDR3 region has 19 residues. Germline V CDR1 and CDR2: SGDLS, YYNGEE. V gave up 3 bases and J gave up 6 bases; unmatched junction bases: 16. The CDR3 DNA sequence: TGTGCCAGCAGCGCTCTAGGGACCGGGACAGGGGGTAGGGATGAAAAACTGTTTTTT. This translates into CASSALGTGTGGRDEKLFF. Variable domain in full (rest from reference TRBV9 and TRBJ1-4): DSGVTQTPKHLITATGQRVTLRCSPRSGDLSVYWYQQSLDQGLQFLIQYYNGEERAKGNILERFSAQQFPDLHSELNLSSLELGDSALYFCASSALGTGTGGRDEKLFFGSGTQLSVL.

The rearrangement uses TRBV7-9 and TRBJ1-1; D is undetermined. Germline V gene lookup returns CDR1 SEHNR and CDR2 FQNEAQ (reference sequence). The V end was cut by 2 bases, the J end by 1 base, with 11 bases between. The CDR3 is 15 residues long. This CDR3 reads CASSLPGQANTEAFF. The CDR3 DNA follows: TGTGCCAGCAGCTTACCTGGCCAGGCGAACACTGAAGCTTTCTTT.

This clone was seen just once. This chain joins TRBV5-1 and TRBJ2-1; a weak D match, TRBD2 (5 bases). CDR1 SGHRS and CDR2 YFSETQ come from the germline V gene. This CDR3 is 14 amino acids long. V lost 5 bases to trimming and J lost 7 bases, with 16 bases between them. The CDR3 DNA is TGCGCCAGCAGGTTAATGGGGAGTTTAAATGAGCAGTTCTTC. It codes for CASRLMGSLNEQFF.

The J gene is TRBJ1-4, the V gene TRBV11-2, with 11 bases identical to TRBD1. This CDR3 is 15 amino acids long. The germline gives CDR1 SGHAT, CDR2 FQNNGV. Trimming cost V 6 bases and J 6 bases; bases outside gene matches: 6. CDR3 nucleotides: TGTGCCAGCAGGGGGGACAGGGGGAGATATGAAAAACTGTTTTTT. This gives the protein CASRGDRGRYEKLFF.

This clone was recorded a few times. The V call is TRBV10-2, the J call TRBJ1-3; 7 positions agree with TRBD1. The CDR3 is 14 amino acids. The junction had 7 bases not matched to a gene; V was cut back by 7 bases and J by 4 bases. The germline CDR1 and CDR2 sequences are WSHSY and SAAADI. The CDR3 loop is CASTKGARGNTIYF. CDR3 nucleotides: TGCGCCAGCACGAAGGGGGCGCGGGGAAACACCATATATTTT.

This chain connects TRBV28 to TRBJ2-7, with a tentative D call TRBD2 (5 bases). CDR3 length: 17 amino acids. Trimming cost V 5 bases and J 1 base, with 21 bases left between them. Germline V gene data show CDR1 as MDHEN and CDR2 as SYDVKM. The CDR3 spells CASSRPTGSRRSYEQYF. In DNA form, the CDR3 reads TGTGCCAGCAGTCGGCCCACGGGGTCGCGGAGATCCTACGAGCAGTACTTC.

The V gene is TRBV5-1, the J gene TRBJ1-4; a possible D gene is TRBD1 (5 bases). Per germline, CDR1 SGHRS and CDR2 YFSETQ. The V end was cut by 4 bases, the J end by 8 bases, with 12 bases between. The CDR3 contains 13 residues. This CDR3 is CASSRNAGEKLFF. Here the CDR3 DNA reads TGCGCCAGCAGCCGGAATGCAGGGGAAAAACTGTTTTTT.

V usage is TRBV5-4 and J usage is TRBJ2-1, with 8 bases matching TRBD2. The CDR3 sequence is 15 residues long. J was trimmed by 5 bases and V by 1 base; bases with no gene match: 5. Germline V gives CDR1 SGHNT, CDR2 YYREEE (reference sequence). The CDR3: CASSLRLAGNNEQFF. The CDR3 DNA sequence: TGTGCCAGCAGCTTGAGATTAGCGGGAAACAATGAGCAGTTCTTC. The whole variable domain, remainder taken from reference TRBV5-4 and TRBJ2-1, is ETGVTQSPTHLIKTRGQQVTLRCSSQSGHNTVSWYQQALGQGPQFIFQYYREEENGRGNFPPRFSGLQFPNYSSELNVNALELDDSALYLCASSLRLAGNNEQFFGPGTRLTVL.

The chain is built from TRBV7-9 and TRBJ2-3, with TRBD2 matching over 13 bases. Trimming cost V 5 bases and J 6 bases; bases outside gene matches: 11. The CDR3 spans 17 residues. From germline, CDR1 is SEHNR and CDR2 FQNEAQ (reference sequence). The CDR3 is CASSLFRTSGRGDTQYF. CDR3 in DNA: TGTGCCAGCAGCCTTTTCCGGACTAGCGGGAGAGGGGATACGCAGTATTTT.

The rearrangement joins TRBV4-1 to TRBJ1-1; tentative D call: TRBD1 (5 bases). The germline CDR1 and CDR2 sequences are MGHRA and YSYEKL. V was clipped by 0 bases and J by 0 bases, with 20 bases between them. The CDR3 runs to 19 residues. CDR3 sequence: CASSQDEVIGDSLNTEAFF. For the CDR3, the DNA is TGCGCCAGCAGCCAAGATGAAGTAATAGGAGACAGCCTGAACACTGAAGCTTTCTTT.

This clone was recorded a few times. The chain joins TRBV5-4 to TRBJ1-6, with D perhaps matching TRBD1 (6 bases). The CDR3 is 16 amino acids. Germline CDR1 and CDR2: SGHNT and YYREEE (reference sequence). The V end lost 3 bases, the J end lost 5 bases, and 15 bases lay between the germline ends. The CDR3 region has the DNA TGTGCCAGCAGCTCGGAGAGGGGGTTCAATAATTCACCCCTCCACTTT. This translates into CASSSERGFNNSPLHF.

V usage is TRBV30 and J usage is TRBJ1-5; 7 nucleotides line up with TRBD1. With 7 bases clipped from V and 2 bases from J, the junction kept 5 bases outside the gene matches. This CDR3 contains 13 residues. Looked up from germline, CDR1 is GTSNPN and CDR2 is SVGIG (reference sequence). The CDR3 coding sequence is TGTGCCTTTCGACAGGGCGGCAATCAGCCCCAGCATTTT. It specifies CAFRQGGNQPQHF.

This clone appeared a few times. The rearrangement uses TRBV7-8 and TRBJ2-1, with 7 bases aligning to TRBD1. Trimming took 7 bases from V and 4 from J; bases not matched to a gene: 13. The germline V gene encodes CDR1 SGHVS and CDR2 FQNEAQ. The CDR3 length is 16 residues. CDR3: CASTQDPGQRYNEQFF. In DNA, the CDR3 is TGTGCCAGCACACAAGATCCGGGACAGAGATACAATGAGCAGTTCTTC.

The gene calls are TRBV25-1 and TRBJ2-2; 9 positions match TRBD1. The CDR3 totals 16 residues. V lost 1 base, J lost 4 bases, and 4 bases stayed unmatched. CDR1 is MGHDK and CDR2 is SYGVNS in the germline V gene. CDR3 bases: TGTGCCAGCAGTGAATCCGGGACAGGGTCCACCGGGGAGCTGTTTTTT. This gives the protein CASSESGTGSTGELFF.

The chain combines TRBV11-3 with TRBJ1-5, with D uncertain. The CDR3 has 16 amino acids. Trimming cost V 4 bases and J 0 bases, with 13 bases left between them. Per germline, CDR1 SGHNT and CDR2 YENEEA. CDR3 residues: CASSSGYLLSNQPQHF. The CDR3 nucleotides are TGTGCCAGCAGCTCCGGGTATCTACTTAGCAATCAGCCCCAGCATTTT.